One sample yielded the 32 T cell receptor beta chains listed below, sequenced in a study of shared clonotypes between healthy human individuals. Libraries were prepared by immunoSEQ multiplex PCR; TCRdb keeps only in-frame clonotypes and omits some of them. The sample lists some 2,400,000 clones; approximately 94% were seen once. Source material: naive CD4+ T cells sorted from blood. As for subset: CD45RA+ positively selected. The receptor set was obtained from a man aged 18 to 35 in good health.

V and J are TRBV5-8 and TRBJ2-7, with 9 positions matching TRBD1. The CDR3 is 14 amino acids. After removal of 4 bases from V and 3 bases from J, the junction contained 5 bases not matched to a gene. CDR1 and CDR2 from the germline V gene are SGHTS and YDEGEE. The CDR3 region is CASSLDRGGYEQYF. The CDR3, as DNA: TGTGCCAGCAGCCTGGACAGGGGTGGCTACGAGCAGTACTTC.

The CDR3 DNA is TGTGCCAGTCAAAGCGGCGGGAGGACAACTTTTAACAATGAGCAGTTCTTC. This translates into CASQSGGRTTFNNEQFF. The chain carries TRBV25-1 and TRBJ2-1; 8 nucleotides line up with TRBD2. The CDR3 extends over 17 amino acids. CDR1 is MGHDK, CDR2 SYGVNS, per germline. V was pared by 9 bases and J by 5 bases, with 18 bases of the junction left unmatched. Full variable domain (missing parts from reference TRBV25-1 and TRBJ2-1): EADIYQTPRYLVIGTGKKITLECSQTMGHDKMYWYQQDPGMELHLIHYSYGVNSTEKGDLSSESTVSRIRTEHFPLTLESARPSHTSQYLCASQSGGRTTFNNEQFFGPGTRLTVL.

This chain connects TRBV7-9 to TRBJ2-7; D call uncertain. The CDR3 length is 13 residues. From germline, CDR1 is SEHNR and CDR2 FQNEAQ (reference sequence). Trimming left V 3 bases short and J 3 bases short, with 9 bases between. For the CDR3, the DNA is TGTGCCAGCAGCTTCGGATGGGGCTACGAGCAGTACTTC. It yields the protein CASSFGWGYEQYF.

The chain carries TRBV6-6 and TRBJ1-1; D is unresolved. The germline V and J ends were trimmed by 5 bases and 5 bases, with 15 bases remaining between them. Germline V gene sequence: CDR1 MNHNY, CDR2 SVGAGI (reference sequence). The length of the CDR3 is 14 residues. Here the CDR3 DNA reads TGTGCCAGCAGTCCGACTAACTCGAAAACTGAAGCTTTCTTT. This gives the protein CASSPTNSKTEAFF.

In this sample, this clone turned up once. V is TRBV10-3 and J is TRBJ2-7; possibly TRBD2 for D (6 bases). The CDR3 is 12 residues long. The V and J ends lost 4 bases and 3 bases respectively, with 7 bases between them. In germline, CDR1 is ENHRY, CDR2 SYGVKD. CDR3 residues: CAISVADYEQYF. The DNA of the CDR3 is TGTGCCATCAGTGTAGCGGACTACGAGCAGTACTTC.

The V and J genes are TRBV4-3 and TRBJ2-3; TRBD2 aligns across 11 bases. V lost 2 bases and J lost 6; bases outside the gene matches: 4. Germline V gene sequence: CDR1 LGHNA, CDR2 YSLEER. This CDR3 spans 15 amino acids. The chain's CDR3 is CASSQNSGRADTQYF. DNA of the CDR3: TGCGCCAGCAGCCAAAATAGCGGGAGGGCGGATACGCAGTATTTT.

This chain uses TRBV18 with TRBJ2-3; D is ambiguous. CDR1 KGHSH and CDR2 LQKENI come from the germline V gene. This CDR3 comprises 14 residues. V was trimmed by 4 bases and J by 6 bases, leaving 14 bases between them. The CDR3 is CASSLSSGADTQYF. The CDR3 nucleotides read TGTGCCAGCTCACTCAGCTCGGGCGCGGATACGCAGTATTTT.

A single count supports this clone. V usage is TRBV2 and J usage is TRBJ2-1; D may be TRBD2 (6 bases). V lost 6 bases and J 8 bases, leaving 11 bases between the germline ends. In germline, CDR1 is SNHLY, CDR2 FYNNEI. The CDR3 has 12 residues. The CDR3: CASRATSYEQFF. In nucleotides, the CDR3 is TGTGCCAGCAGGGCAACTAGCTATGAGCAGTTCTTC.

The CDR3 loop reads CASSQAPMGAGGPRELFF. In nucleotides, the CDR3 is TGCGCCAGCAGCCAGGCCCCCATGGGAGCGGGAGGGCCCCGGGAGCTGTTTTTT. The V and J genes are TRBV4-3 and TRBJ2-2; 10 bases align to TRBD2. Trimming at V came to 3 bases and at J to 9 bases, leaving 16 bases not matched to a gene. The CDR3 sequence is 18 residues long. Germline V gene lookup returns CDR1 LGHNA and CDR2 YSLEER.

The CDR3 is CAIKSNSYEQYF. For the CDR3, the DNA is TGTGCCATCAAGTCTAACTCCTACGAGCAGTACTTC. This chain connects TRBV10-3 to TRBJ2-7; D uncertain. CDR3 length equals 12 residues. Deletions cut 7 bases from V and 0 bases from J, with 7 bases between. Germline CDR1 reads ENHRY; CDR2 reads SYGVKD.

The genes are TRBV20-1 and TRBJ2-1; D gene unclear. CDR1 and CDR2 from the germline V gene are DFQATT and SNEGSKA (reference sequence). The CDR3 is made up of 10 amino acids. The CDR3 loop reads CSWWYNEQFF. The CDR3 region has the DNA TGCAGCTGGTGGTACAATGAGCAGTTCTTC.

In this sample, this clone turned up once. V usage is TRBV5-4 and J usage is TRBJ2-2; the match to TRBD1 covers 10 bases. Germline CDR1 is SGHNT and CDR2 is YYREEE (reference sequence). This CDR3 region has 15 residues. With V trimmed by 4 bases and J by 8 bases, 8 bases remained unmatched. CDR3 in amino acids: CASSLRQGAPGELFF. The CDR3 DNA is TGTGCCAGCAGCCTAAGACAGGGGGCACCGGGGGAGCTGTTTTTT.

The gene calls are TRBV18 and TRBJ1-2; 9 nucleotides align to TRBD1. Germline assignment: CDR1 KGHSH and CDR2 LQKENI. Unmatched junction bases numbered 3, after V lost 6 bases and J lost 7 bases. This CDR3 is built from 12 residues. CDR3 sequence: CASSGTGTGYTF. The CDR3 nucleotides are TGTGCCAGCTCCGGGACAGGGACTGGCTACACCTTC. The full variable domain, rest sourced from reference TRBV18 and TRBJ1-2, is NAGVMQNPRHLVRRRGQEARLRCSPMKGHSHVYWYRQLPEEGLKFMVYLQKENIIDESGMPKERFSAEFPKEGPSILRIQQVVRGDSAAYFCASSGTGTGYTFGSGTRLTVV.

This chain joins TRBV6-6 and TRBJ2-4; TRBD2 is a possible D gene (6 bases). In germline, CDR1 is MNHNY, CDR2 SVGAGI (reference sequence). V lost 2 bases and J lost 0, with 11 bases in between. The CDR3 spans 16 residues. The CDR3 coding sequence is TGTGCCAGCAGTTACAGGGACTCACTAGCCAAAAACATTCAGTACTTC. It encodes CASSYRDSLAKNIQYF.

This chain connects TRBV13 to TRBJ2-2; 14 bases line up with TRBD2. Germline lookup yields CDR1 PRHDT and CDR2 FYEKMQ (reference sequence). The CDR3 contains 19 residues. V lost 1 base to trimming and J lost 0 bases; unmatched junction nucleotides: 4. The CDR3 DNA reads TGTGCCAGCAGCTTAGTGAGGACTAGCGGGAGGTCGAACACCGGGGAGCTGTTTTTT. Residues: CASSLVRTSGRSNTGELFF.

The chain couples TRBV6-1 to TRBJ1-6; tentatively, D is TRBD1 (6 bases). The CDR3 consists of 16 residues. The V gene's germline CDR1 is MNHNS and CDR2 SASEGT. Trimming pared 1 base from V and 8 bases from J, leaving 15 bases between. DNA for the CDR3: TGTGCCAGCAGTGAAGTTCCAGGGGAAAGGTATTCACCCCTCCACTTT. Amino acids: CASSEVPGERYSPLHF.

CDR3 in DNA: TGCGCCAGCAGCCCTATTCGCTTAGCCAAAAACATTCAGTACTTC. Translating gives CASSPIRLAKNIQYF. The chain couples TRBV5-1 to TRBJ2-4; D gene unclear. Trimming stripped 4 bases from V and 0 bases from J, with 11 bases between. The CDR3 length is 15 residues. Germline lookup yields CDR1 SGHRS and CDR2 YFSETQ. The full variable domain, rest sourced from reference TRBV5-1 and TRBJ2-4, is KAGVTQTPRYLIKTRGQQVTLSCSPISGHRSVSWYQQTPGQGLQFLFEYFSETQRNKGNFPGRFSGRQFSNSRSEMNVSTLELGDSALYLCASSPIRLAKNIQYFGAGTRLSVL.

The V call is TRBV10-3, the J call TRBJ1-1; 8 bases align to TRBD1. The J segment lost 1 base and the V segment lost 10 bases, leaving 5 bases of the junction unmatched. Looked up from germline, CDR1 is ENHRY and CDR2 is SYGVKD. CDR3 length: 13 amino acids. CDR3 protein: CASTDRENTEAFF. The CDR3 DNA sequence: TGTGCCAGCACGGACAGGGAGAACACTGAAGCTTTCTTT.

The V and J genes are TRBV11-2 and TRBJ1-2; TRBD1 agrees at 7 bases. The V gene end was trimmed by 5 bases and the J gene end by 10 bases; junction bases not matched to a gene: 7. This CDR3 comprises 12 residues. Germline values: CDR1 SGHAT, CDR2 FQNNGV. This CDR3 reads CASSPDRIDYTF. CDR3 coding DNA: TGTGCCAGCAGCCCGGACAGGATCGACTACACCTTC.

The V gene is TRBV30, the J gene TRBJ2-2, with 14 nucleotides matching TRBD2. This CDR3 has 18 residues. The germline V gene has CDR1 GTSNPN and CDR2 SVGIG (reference sequence). The V and J ends lost 0 bases and 1 base, in that order; junction bases with no gene match: 4. The CDR3 DNA reads as TGTGCCTGGAGTGTAGGACTAGCGGGAGGACTGAACACCGGGGAGCTGTTTTTT. This encodes CAWSVGLAGGLNTGELFF.

The gene calls are TRBV7-8 and TRBJ1-2; TRBD1 might be the D (6 bases). The CDR3 totals 16 residues. V was trimmed by 3 bases and J by 8 bases, leaving 22 bases between them. CDR1 and CDR2 from the germline V gene are SGHVS and FQNEAQ. DNA for the CDR3: TGTGCCAGCAGCTTCCCGATCGGACAGTCCGGCGGCGGCTACACCTTC. This gives the protein CASSFPIGQSGGGYTF.

This chain uses TRBV11-2 with TRBJ2-7, with TRBD2 matching over 7 bases. Germline V gene sequence: CDR1 SGHAT, CDR2 FQNNGV. After removal of 6 bases from V and 4 bases from J, the junction contained 15 bases not matched to a gene. This CDR3 is 16 amino acids long. The CDR3: CASSLRRGLGLYEQYF. CDR3 bases: TGTGCCAGCAGTCTACGCCGAGGACTAGGACTTTACGAGCAGTACTTC.

This chain joins TRBV5-1 and TRBJ2-4; 7 positions agree with TRBD1. V was pared by 4 bases and J by 4 bases, with 2 bases of the junction left unmatched. CDR3 length equals 13 residues. From germline, CDR1 is SGHRS and CDR2 YFSETQ. The CDR3 is CASSNRGKNIQYF. The CDR3 bases are TGCGCCAGCAGCAACAGGGGTAAAAACATTCAGTACTTC. The entire variable domain, with the rest obtained from reference TRBV5-1 and TRBJ2-4, is as follows: KAGVTQTPRYLIKTRGQQVTLSCSPISGHRSVSWYQQTPGQGLQFLFEYFSETQRNKGNFPGRFSGRQFSNSRSEMNVSTLELGDSALYLCASSNRGKNIQYFGAGTRLSVL.

The J gene is TRBJ1-2, the V gene TRBV7-9, with a tentative D call TRBD1 (5 bases). The CDR3 totals 17 residues. V lost 5 bases and J 8 bases, leaving 27 bases between the germline ends. CDR1 is SEHNR, CDR2 FQNEAQ, per germline (reference sequence). CDR3 nucleotide sequence: TGTGCCAGCAGCCCCCGTAGTAGACTGGGGGGTGGCTACGGCTACACCTTC. The encoded protein is CASSPRSRLGGGYGYTF.

V gene TRBV7-2 combines with J gene TRBJ2-1; possibly TRBD2 for D (6 bases). Germline V CDR1 and CDR2: SGHTA, FQGNSA. Trimming removed 4 bases from V and 4 bases from J, with 14 bases in between. The CDR3 spans 15 residues. Written as DNA, the CDR3 is TGTGCCAGCAGCTCAGGCCCCGGGACTTACAATGAGCAGTTCTTC. Encoded protein: CASSSGPGTYNEQFF.

The chain links TRBV29-1 to TRBJ1-2; D ambiguous. Germline V gene sequence: CDR1 SQVTM, CDR2 ANQGSEA. The V end was cut by 7 bases, the J end by 12 bases, with 18 bases between. The CDR3 runs to 11 residues. The CDR3 coding sequence is TGCAGCGCCGGGCAACTGGACCCCGACACCTTC. It encodes CSAGQLDPDTF.

About this clone: Its ends do not fully match the called genes, so a read error is possible. V gene TRBV30 combines with J gene TRBJ2-7, with 11 nucleotides matching TRBD2. CDR1 is GTSNPN, CDR2 SVGIG, per germline (reference sequence). The CDR3 runs to 14 residues. DNA for the CDR3: TGTGCCTGGAGTGGAGGACTAGCGGGCTACGAGCGGTACTTC. It codes for CAWSGGLAGYERYF.

The chain carries TRBV28 and TRBJ1-2; 10 bases map to TRBD1. This CDR3 has 15 amino acids. V lost 6 bases to trimming and J lost 6 bases; unmatched junction nucleotides: 10. Germline CDR1 reads MDHEN; CDR2 reads SYDVKM. The CDR3 nucleotides read TGTGCCAGCAGGGATAGACAGGGGGCGAGAGATGGCTACACCTTC. This sequence encodes CASRDRQGARDGYTF.

This chain connects TRBV5-1 to TRBJ2-5, with 7 bases that match TRBD1. This CDR3 has 15 amino acids. The J segment lost 7 bases and the V segment lost 0 bases, leaving 9 bases of the junction unmatched. CDR1 and CDR2 from the germline V gene are SGHRS and YFSETQ. The DNA of the CDR3 is TGCGCCAGCAGCTTGGTTACAGGGGATCTGGGGACCCAGTACTTC. It is translated as CASSLVTGDLGTQYF.

The chain is built from TRBV9 and TRBJ1-4, with 7 nucleotides matching TRBD1. V shed 4 bases and J 13 bases; nucleotides not matched to a gene: 16. The CDR3 spans 15 residues. Per the germline V gene, CDR1 is SGDLS and CDR2 is YYNGEE. This CDR3 reads CASSPQGDVGVGLFF. Written as DNA, the CDR3 is TGTGCCAGCAGCCCGCAGGGGGACGTGGGGGTTGGACTGTTTTTT.

A note on this clone: The identical CDR3 is also encoded by other nucleotide sequences in the sample. The J gene is TRBJ1-3, the V gene TRBV9, with 8 positions matching TRBD1. Losses at the gene ends were 2 bases for V and 2 bases for J; bases not matched to a gene: 3. This CDR3 comprises 15 residues. Germline V gives CDR1 SGDLS, CDR2 YYNGEE. Here the CDR3 reads CASSVQGAPGNTIYF. The CDR3 DNA sequence: TGTGCCAGCAGCGTCCAGGGGGCCCCTGGAAACACCATATATTTT.

The chain combines TRBV7-2 with TRBJ2-7; a possible D gene is TRBD1 (6 bases). The CDR3 length is 13 residues. CDR1 and CDR2 (germline): SGHTA, FQGNSA. Trimming took off 4 bases at V and 6 bases at J, with 13 bases between the two ends. The DNA for the CDR3 is TGTGCCAGCAGCTCCCAGGGGCCCCTCGAGCAGTACTTC. It yields the protein CASSSQGPLEQYF.